This entry features one T cell receptor beta chain sequence. The sample is drawn from a study of blood T cell repertoires in COVID-19. On the study more broadly: Both acute and convalescent COVID-19 samples were obtained from the United States, Italy and Spain.

This CDR3 spans 15 amino acids. Germline V gene lookup returns CDR1 ENHRY and CDR2 SYGVKD. The junction had 4 bases not matched to a gene; V was cut back by 2 bases and J by 4 bases. Assay used: immunoSEQ multiplex PCR; TCRdb lists only in-frame clones, some missing. The repertoire includes about 300,000 clones, just under 90% of them detected once, and less than 3% sits in the top ten. Participants, about 18 to 90 years old, spanned fewer than 25 US areas. Assignments of participants to cohorts depended upon their own reported clinical history. A COVID-19 case was met by exposed participants within 2 weeks before study entry.

The receptor comes from a woman aged 45-65 years who had been exposed to COVID-19. The V call is TRBV10-3, the J call TRBJ1-2, with 10 positions matching TRBD1. The sequenced sample consisted of PBMCs or T cells enriched from blood (not recorded which). This CDR3 reads CAISEDRGRSYGYTF. Here the CDR3 DNA reads TGTGCCATCAGTGAGGACAGGGGGCGCAGCTATGGCTACACCTTC.